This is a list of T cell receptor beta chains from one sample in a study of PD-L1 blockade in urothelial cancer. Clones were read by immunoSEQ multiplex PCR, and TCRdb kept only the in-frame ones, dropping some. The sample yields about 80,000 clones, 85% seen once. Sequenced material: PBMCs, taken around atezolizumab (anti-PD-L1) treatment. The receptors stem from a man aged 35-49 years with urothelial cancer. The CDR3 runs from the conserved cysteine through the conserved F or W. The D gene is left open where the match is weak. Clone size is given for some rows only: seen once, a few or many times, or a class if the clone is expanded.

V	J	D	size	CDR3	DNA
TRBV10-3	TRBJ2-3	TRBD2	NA	CAISGLPIAGGPDTQYF	TGTGCCATCAGTGGGCTACCCATAGCGGGAGGGCCAGATACGCAGTATTTT
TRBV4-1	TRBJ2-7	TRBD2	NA	CASSPGLAGVEQYF	TGCGCCAGCAGCCCGGGACTAGCGGGAGTTGAGCAGTACTTC
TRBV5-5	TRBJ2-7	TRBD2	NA	CASSKGLARDEQYF	TGTGCCAGCAGCAAGGGACTAGCGAGGGACGAGCAGTACTTC
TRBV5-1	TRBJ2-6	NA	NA	CASSHRAGANVLTF	TGCGCCAGCAGCCACAGGGCCGGGGCCAACGTCCTGACTTTC
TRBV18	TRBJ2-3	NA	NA	CASSSWGSSTDTQYF	TGTGCCAGCTCCTCATGGGGCAGTAGCACAGATACGCAGTATTTT
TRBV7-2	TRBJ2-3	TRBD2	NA	CASSSTSGRTDTQYF	TGTGCCAGCAGTTCGACTAGCGGGAGAACAGATACGCAGTATTTT
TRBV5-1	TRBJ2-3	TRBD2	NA	CASRASAGRVTGNTQYF	TGCGCCAGCAGGGCCTCTGCGGGGAGGGTCACTGGTAATACGCAGTATTTT
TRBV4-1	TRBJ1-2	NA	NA	CASSQAEDIGNYGYTF	TGCGCCAGCAGCCAAGCTGAGGACATCGGCAACTATGGCTACACCTTC
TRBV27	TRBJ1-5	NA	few	CASSSRQTSNQPQHF	TGTGCCAGCAGTTCCAGACAGACTAGCAATCAGCCCCAGCATTTT
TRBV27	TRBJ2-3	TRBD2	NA	CASSRDYPITDTQYF	TGTGCCAGCAGTAGGGACTACCCAATCACAGATACGCAGTATTTT
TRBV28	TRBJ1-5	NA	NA	CASKQGGLSNQPQHF	TGTGCCAGCAAACAAGGGGGACTAAGCAATCAGCCCCAGCATTTT
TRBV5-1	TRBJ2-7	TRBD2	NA	CASSFSGSYSYEQYF	TGCGCCAGCAGCTTTAGCGGGAGCTACTCCTACGAGCAGTACTTC
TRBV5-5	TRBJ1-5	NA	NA	CASSLVAGSNQPQHF	TGTGCCAGCAGCTTGGTGGCAGGTAGCAATCAGCCCCAGCATTTT
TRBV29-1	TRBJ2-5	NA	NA	CSVVPQETQYF	TGCAGCGTTGTCCCGCAAGAGACCCAGTACTTC
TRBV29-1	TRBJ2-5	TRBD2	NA	CSVESGRAGETQYF	TGCAGCGTTGAAAGCGGGAGGGCCGGGGAGACCCAGTACTTC
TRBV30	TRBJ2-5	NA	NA	CAWKREYQETQYF	TGTGCCTGGAAGAGAGAGTACCAAGAGACCCAGTACTTC
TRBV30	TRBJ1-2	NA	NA	CAWSVSRYYGYTF	TGTGCCTGGAGTGTTAGTCGTTACTATGGCTACACCTTC
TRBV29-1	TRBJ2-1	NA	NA	CSVGSSYNEQFF	TGCAGCGTGGGGAGCTCCTACAATGAGCAGTTCTTC
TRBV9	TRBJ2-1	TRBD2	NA	CASSGTSGSFVNEQFF	TGTGCCAGCAGCGGGACCAGCGGGAGTTTTGTCAATGAGCAGTTCTTC